This record looks at one T cell receptor beta chain sequence and its context. The antigen is not known. The record originates from a study of blood T cells in healthy people across ages. The study, taken as a whole, reports: Lack of knowledge of donor CMV status possibly confounded expanded clonotype changes. Per million T cells, the diversity of TCR beta decreased roughly linearly as age advanced. Naive CD4+ cell counts and diversity both ran higher in long-lived than in aged donors.

Through a sample-barcoded 5' primer and a J-beta primer mix, a second PCR was run for roughly 7 to 12 cycles. TCRdb re-called the 5' RACE reads through MiXCR, storing one row per CDR3 protein. The data hold 1.5 million to 2 million distinct CDR3 sequences, with roughly 43% observed a single time. CDR1 is SEHNR and CDR2 is FQNEAQ in the germline V gene (reference sequence). V shed 3 bases, J shed 6 bases, and the junction held 9 bases outside the gene matches. This CDR3 region has 16 residues. The chain combines TRBV7-9 with TRBJ2-1, with 9 bases lining up with TRBD2. The sequence derives from a human donor in good health. The sample comprised blood. CDR3 coding DNA: TGTGCCAGCAGCTTTGCGGGGGGGCCGTTAAGCAATGAGCAGTTCTTC. Encoded protein: CASSFAGGPLSNEQFF.